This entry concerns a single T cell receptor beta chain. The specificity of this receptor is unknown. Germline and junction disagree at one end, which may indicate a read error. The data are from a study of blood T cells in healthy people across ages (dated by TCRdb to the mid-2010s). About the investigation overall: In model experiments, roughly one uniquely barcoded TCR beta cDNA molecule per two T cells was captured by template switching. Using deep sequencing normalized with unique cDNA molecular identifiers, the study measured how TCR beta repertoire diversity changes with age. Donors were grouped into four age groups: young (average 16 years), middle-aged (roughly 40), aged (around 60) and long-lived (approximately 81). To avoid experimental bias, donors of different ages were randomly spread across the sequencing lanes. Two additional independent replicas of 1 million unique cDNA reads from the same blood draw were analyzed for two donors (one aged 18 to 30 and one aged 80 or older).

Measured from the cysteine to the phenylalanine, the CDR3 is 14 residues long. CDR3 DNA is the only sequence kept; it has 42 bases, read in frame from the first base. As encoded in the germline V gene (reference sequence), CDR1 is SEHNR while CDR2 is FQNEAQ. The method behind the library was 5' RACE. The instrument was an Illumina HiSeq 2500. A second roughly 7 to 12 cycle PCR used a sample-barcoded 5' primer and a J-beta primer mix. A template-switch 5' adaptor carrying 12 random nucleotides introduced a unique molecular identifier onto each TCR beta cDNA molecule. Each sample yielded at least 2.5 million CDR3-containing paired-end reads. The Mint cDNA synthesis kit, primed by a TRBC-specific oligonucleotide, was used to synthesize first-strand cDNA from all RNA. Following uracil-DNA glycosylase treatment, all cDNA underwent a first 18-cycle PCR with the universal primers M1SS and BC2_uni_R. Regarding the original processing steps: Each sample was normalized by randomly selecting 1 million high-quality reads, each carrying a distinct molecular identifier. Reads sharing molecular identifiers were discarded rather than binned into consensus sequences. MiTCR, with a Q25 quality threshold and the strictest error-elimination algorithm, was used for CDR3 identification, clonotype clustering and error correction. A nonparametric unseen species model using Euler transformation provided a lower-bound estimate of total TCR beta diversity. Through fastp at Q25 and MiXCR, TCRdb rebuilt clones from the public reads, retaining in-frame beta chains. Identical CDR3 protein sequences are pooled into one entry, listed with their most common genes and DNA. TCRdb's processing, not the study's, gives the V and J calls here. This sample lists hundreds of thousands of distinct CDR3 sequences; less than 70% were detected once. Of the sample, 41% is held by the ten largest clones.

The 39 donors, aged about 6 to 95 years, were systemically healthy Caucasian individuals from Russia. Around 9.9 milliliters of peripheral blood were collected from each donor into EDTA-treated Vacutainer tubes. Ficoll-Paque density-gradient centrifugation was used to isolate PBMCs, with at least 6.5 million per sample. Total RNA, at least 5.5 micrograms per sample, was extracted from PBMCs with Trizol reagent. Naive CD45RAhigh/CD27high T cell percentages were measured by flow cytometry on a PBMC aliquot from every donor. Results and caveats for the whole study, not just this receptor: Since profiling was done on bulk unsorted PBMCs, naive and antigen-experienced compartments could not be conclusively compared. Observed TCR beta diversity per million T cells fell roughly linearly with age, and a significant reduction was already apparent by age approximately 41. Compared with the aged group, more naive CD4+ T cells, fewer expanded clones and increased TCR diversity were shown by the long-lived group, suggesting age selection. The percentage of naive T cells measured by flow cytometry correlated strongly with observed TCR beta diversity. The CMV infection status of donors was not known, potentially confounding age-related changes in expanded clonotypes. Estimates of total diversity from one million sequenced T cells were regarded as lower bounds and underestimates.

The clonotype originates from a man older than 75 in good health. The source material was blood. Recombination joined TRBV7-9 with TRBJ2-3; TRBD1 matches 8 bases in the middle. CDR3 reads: CTSSNQGAGDTQYF. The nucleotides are TGTACCAGCAGTAATCAGGGGGCCGGAGATACGCAGTATTTT.